This is a list of T cell receptor beta chains from one sample in a study of blood T cells in healthy people across ages. TCRdb processed the 5' RACE reads anew with MiXCR; each CDR3 protein has one entry. The data contain around 1,500,000 distinct CDR3 sequences, 35% to 45% of them seen just once; the ten biggest clones take up under 8%. Sequencing was carried out using blood. All receptors come from a woman under 30 in good health. The CDR3 runs from the conserved cysteine through the conserved F or W. D genes are given only for firm matches. Clone size is given for some rows only: seen once, a few or many times, or a class if the clone is expanded.

V	size	D	J	CDR3	DNA
TRBV7-9	NA	NA	TRBJ2-1	CASSLVEHLSSESFF	TGTGCCAGCAGCTTAGTTGAGCATTTGAGCAGTGAGTCGTTCTTC
TRBV3-1	NA	NA	TRBJ2-1	CAGSPFGNEQFF	TGTGCCGGCAGCCCCTTCGGTAATGAGCAGTTCTTC
TRBV7-2	NA	NA	TRBJ2-7	CASSLQMGTSYEQYF	TGTGCCAGCAGCTTACAAATGGGGACCTCCTACGAGCAGTACTTC
TRBV29-1	NA	NA	TRBJ1-2	CSVEEGDVGWDMTNYGYTF	TGCAGCGTTGAAGAGGGTGACGTAGGGTGGGATATGACTAACTATGGCTACACCTTC
TRBV27	few	TRBD2	TRBJ2-1	CASSASGDYNEQFF	TGTGCCAGCAGTGCTAGCGGGGACTACAATGAGCAGTTCTTC
TRBV27	NA	TRBD1	TRBJ2-7	CASGKGQTYEQYF	TGTGCCAGCGGTAAGGGACAGACCTACGAGCAGTACTTC
TRBV15	NA	NA	TRBJ2-6	CATSSEGSGANVLTF	TGTGCCACCAGCAGTGAAGGGTCCGGGGCCAACGTCCTGACTTTC
TRBV7-2	many	NA	TRBJ1-5	CASSFGTSSSGQPQHF	TGTGCCAGCAGCTTTGGGACTTCTTCCTCGGGGCAGCCCCAGCATTTT
TRBV6-5	NA	NA	TRBJ1-2	CASSYSPRGNYGYTF	TGTGCCAGCAGTTACTCCCCTCGGGGGAACTATGGCTACACCTTC
TRBV20-1	once	NA	TRBJ2-2	CSARAQVPGELFF	TGCAGTGCTAGAGCACAGGTCCCCGGGGAGCTGTTTTTT
TRBV5-1	NA	NA	TRBJ2-4	CASSPIMAGRKYF	TGCGCCAGCAGCCCGATCATGGCCGGTCGCAAGTACTTC
TRBV11-3	NA	NA	TRBJ2-1	CASSFLKANEQFF	TGTGCCAGCAGCTTCCTAAAGGCCAATGAGCAGTTCTTC
TRBV6-1	few	TRBD2	TRBJ2-1	CASRQGTSSYNEQFF	TGTGCCAGCAGACAAGGGACTAGCTCCTACAATGAGCAGTTCTTC
TRBV27	NA	NA	TRBJ2-5	CASSPFTGQETQYF	TGTGCCAGCAGTCCTTTTACAGGGCAAGAGACCCAGTACTTC
TRBV3-1	few	TRBD1	TRBJ2-7	CASRVGGEEQYF	TGTGCCAGCAGGGTAGGGGGCGAGGAGCAGTACTTC
TRBV5-1	NA	NA	TRBJ2-5	CASSPGRGPDVETQYF	TGCGCCAGCAGCCCCGGGCGGGGGCCCGATGTAGAGACCCAGTACTTC
TRBV12-3/TRBV12-4	few	NA	TRBJ1-4	CASSWGTYTPEKLFF	TGTGCCAGCAGTTGGGGGACATACACTCCTGAAAAACTGTTTTTT
TRBV16	NA	NA	TRBJ1-5	CTSSQSRTSNQPQHF	TGTACCAGCAGCCAATCGCGGACGTCGAATCAGCCCCAGCATTTT
TRBV24-1	NA	NA	TRBJ2-7	CATSDRQAPYEQYF	TGTGCCACCAGTGATCGGCAGGCCCCCTACGAGCAGTACTTC
TRBV20-1	NA	TRBD1	TRBJ1-6	CSALGQGNSPLHF	TGCAGTGCTCTTGGACAGGGTAATTCACCCCTCCACTTT
TRBV29-1	few	TRBD2	TRBJ2-1	CSVGKGPSGRYYNEQFF	TGCAGCGTTGGAAAGGGGCCTAGCGGGCGCTACTACAATGAGCAGTTCTTC
TRBV7-2	NA	NA	TRBJ2-5	CASSLAIGTPQETQYF	TGTGCCAGCAGCTTAGCCATCGGGACACCACAAGAGACCCAGTACTTC
TRBV25-1	NA	NA	TRBJ1-2	CASSEYGKNYGYTF	TGTGCCAGCAGTGAATATGGGAAAAACTATGGCTACACCTTC
TRBV4-1	NA	NA	TRBJ2-5	CASSQDSMAQSQETQYF	TGCGCCAGCAGCCAAGATAGTATGGCACAGTCCCAAGAGACCCAGTACTTC
TRBV6-1	NA	NA	TRBJ1-2	CASSEAESRATTYYGYTF	TGTGCCAGCAGTGAAGCGGAATCAAGAGCTACGACTTACTATGGCTACACCTTC
TRBV20-1	NA	NA	TRBJ2-7	CSAQTAGRSGAYEQYF	TGCAGTGCTCAGACCGCGGGGAGGTCAGGGGCCTACGAGCAGTACTTC
TRBV27	few	NA	TRBJ2-5	CASSRALPSQYF	TGTGCCAGCAGCCGGGCCCTTCCGTCCCAGTACTTC
TRBV4-1	few	NA	TRBJ2-7	CASSRLLEVEYEQYF	TGCGCCAGCAGCCGATTACTAGAGGTAGAATACGAGCAGTACTTC
TRBV7-2	NA	TRBD2	TRBJ2-2	CASSLEKSSGRRFTGELFF	TGTGCCAGCAGCTTAGAAAAATCTAGCGGGAGGCGCTTCACCGGGGAGCTGTTTTTT
TRBV6-6	few	NA	TRBJ1-5	CASSKTGTSEPQHF	TGTGCCAGCAGTAAGACCGGGACATCAGAACCCCAGCATTTT
TRBV12-3/TRBV12-4	NA	NA	TRBJ1-1	CASSPNPQAFF	TGTGCCAGCAGCCCTAACCCCCAAGCTTTCTTT
TRBV6-5	NA	TRBD1	TRBJ2-5	CASRDRGLETQYF	TGTGCCAGCAGGGACAGGGGGCTAGAGACCCAGTACTTC
TRBV6-2/TRBV6-3	NA	NA	TRBJ1-2	CASSYDNHYGYTF	TGTGCCAGCAGTTATGATAACCACTATGGCTACACCTTC
TRBV5-7	NA	TRBD1	TRBJ2-1	CASNAVGGTGNNEQFF	TGTGCCAGCAACGCGGTAGGTGGGACAGGGAACAATGAGCAGTTCTTC
TRBV15	NA	TRBD2	TRBJ2-3	CATSSGGRTDTQYF	TGTGCCACCAGTAGCGGGGGGCGCACAGATACGCAGTATTTT
TRBV13	NA	NA	TRBJ2-5	CASSSLGRGSYNEQYF	TGTGCCAGCAGCTCCTTGGGGCGGGGTAGCTACAATGAGCAGTACTTC
TRBV30	NA	NA	TRBJ2-5	CAWSVLADEQYF	TGTGCCTGGAGTGTATTAGCGGATGAGCAGTACTTC
TRBV13	few	NA	TRBJ1-2	CASSSETEAHYGYTF	TGTGCCAGCAGCTCCGAGACGGAGGCACACTATGGCTACACCTTC
TRBV7-2	few	NA	TRBJ1-6	CASSQEARASPLHF	TGTGCCAGCAGCCAAGAGGCCAGGGCCTCACCCCTCCACTTT
TRBV29-1	few	NA	TRBJ1-1	CSVVGRPSNTEAFF	TGCAGCGTTGTGGGCAGACCGTCGAACACTGAAGCTTTCTTT
TRBV15	few	NA	TRBJ1-4	CATSISRVGDEKLFF	TGTGCCACCAGCATAAGCAGGGTAGGGGATGAAAAACTGTTTTTT